This T cell receptor (beta chain) was sequenced for a study of radiation and T cells in renal cell carcinoma. Study at large: Nephrectomy followed 15 Gy stereotactic body radiation by 4 weeks.

Study-level points and caveats: In blood, top tumor clones expanded by 2 weeks, shrinking by 4. Pretreatment tumor biopsies were lacking, so baseline clonotypes are unknown.

Note on this clone: Antigen unknown.

Per the germline V gene, CDR1 is ENHRY and CDR2 is SYGVKD. Trimming shortened V by 2 bases and J by 4 bases, and 11 bases separated the two germline ends. The CDR3 is made up of 14 amino acids. Clones were read by immunoSEQ multiplex PCR, and TCRdb kept only the in-frame ones, dropping some. The sample shows approximately 140,000 clones, 83% of them seen only once. Described time point: baseline pretreatment blood. Indicated treatment: 15 Gy SBRT to primary tumor, nephrectomy 4 weeks later. The origin of this receptor is a woman between 50 and 59 years old with renal cell carcinoma. This sequence joins TRBV10-3 and TRBJ1-2; tentative D call: TRBD1 (6 bases). The starting material was blood, obtained from a patient whose treatment included radiotherapy and nephrectomy. CDR3 amino acids: CAISEPGGLYGYTF. The CDR3 DNA is TGTGCCATCAGTGAGCCCGGGGGCCTCTATGGCTACACCTTC.